A selection of T cell receptor beta chains follows, all from one sample in a study of Ad26.COV2.S vaccination and SARS-CoV-2 variants. TCRdb's table, derived via immunoSEQ multiplex PCR, lists solely in-frame clones and lacks some. The repertoire holds around 420,000 clones, with roughly 90% as singletons. Sequenced here: peripheral blood, sampled in a trial of Ad26.COV2.S vaccine versus placebo. The receptor source for this set is a person aged 18 to 65 who received the Ad26.COV2.S COVID-19 vaccine or a placebo. Both conserved end residues are part of each CDR3. Each record gives: V gene, J gene, clone size, D gene, CDR3 protein, CDR3 DNA. The D gene is left open where the match is weak. A clone size is listed for some rows: how often the clone was seen (once, few, many), or a class if it is expanded.

TRBV7-3	TRBJ1-1	-	TRBD1	CASSLTGDTEAFF	TGTGCCAGCAGCTTGACAGGGGACACTGAAGCTTTCTTT
TRBV27	TRBJ1-1	-	-	CASSFFGGTEAFF	TGTGCCAGCAGTTTTTTCGGTGGCACTGAAGCTTTCTTT
TRBV6-4	TRBJ2-2	-	-	CASRRDSTGELFF	TGTGCCAGCAGACGGGACTCGACCGGGGAGCTGTTTTTT
TRBV4-3	TRBJ1-2	-	-	CASSQGGGGRDGYTF	TGCGCCAGCAGCCAAGGGGGCGGGGGGCGCGATGGCTACACCTTC
TRBV7-6	TRBJ1-6	-	TRBD1	CASSTTGGSPLHF	TGTGCCAGCAGCACAACAGGGGGTTCACCCCTCCACTTT
TRBV12-3/TRBV12-4	TRBJ2-7	-	-	CASSLAGDYEQYF	TGTGCCAGCAGTTTGGCAGGGGACTACGAGCAGTACTTC
TRBV6-5	TRBJ1-4	-	-	CASSSPDTGRLFF	TGTGCCAGCAGTTCCCCGGATACGGGCCGACTGTTTTTT
TRBV27	TRBJ1-5	-	-	CASSLARNNQPQHF	TGTGCCAGCAGTTTGGCCAGAAACAATCAGCCCCAGCATTTT
TRBV14	TRBJ2-1	-	TRBD2	CASSQHGAGGPGEQFF	TGTGCCAGCAGCCAACATGGCGCGGGGGGGCCGGGGGAGCAGTTCTTC
TRBV19	TRBJ2-6	-	-	CASSEGRVNVLTF	TGTGCCAGTAGTGAAGGCCGGGTCAACGTCCTGACTTTC
TRBV19	TRBJ1-1	-	-	CASSNRDTEAFF	TGTGCCAGTAGTAACAGGGACACTGAAGCTTTCTTT
TRBV10-3	TRBJ2-7	-	-	CAIRYIRDGHYEQYF	TGTGCCATCAGATATATCCGGGACGGTCACTACGAGCAGTACTTC
TRBV29-1	TRBJ1-4	-	-	CSVAGSANEKLFF	TGCAGCGTGGCAGGGTCGGCTAATGAAAAACTGTTTTTT
TRBV28	TRBJ2-7	-	-	CASSFPDSYEQYF	TGTGCCAGCAGTTTTCCGGACAGCTACGAGCAGTACTTC
TRBV3-1/TRBV3-2	TRBJ1-5	-	-	CASSQDFESGQPQHF	TGTGCCAGCAGCCAAGATTTTGAATCAGGGCAGCCCCAGCATTTT
TRBV3-1/TRBV3-2	TRBJ1-3	-	-	CASSPTEVWGTIYF	TGTGCCAGCAGCCCCACTGAGGTTTGGGGCACCATATATTTT
TRBV7-9	TRBJ2-7	-	-	CASGQTSYEQYF	TGTGCCAGCGGACAGACCTCCTACGAGCAGTACTTC
TRBV5-1	TRBJ2-7	-	-	CASSLVTGRSYEQYF	TGCGCCAGCAGCTTGGTGACAGGCCGCTCCTACGAGCAGTACTTC
TRBV7-9	TRBJ2-2	few	TRBD1	CASSQQRTGVNTGELFF	TGTGCCAGCAGCCAGCAAAGGACAGGGGTTAACACCGGGGAGCTGTTTTTT
TRBV7-8	TRBJ2-5	-	TRBD2	CASSLGAGPQTQYF	TGTGCCAGCAGCTTAGGAGCGGGGCCCCAGACCCAGTACTTC
TRBV29-1	TRBJ1-2	few	-	CSVQSKRVGLTDGYTF	TGCAGCGTTCAGTCGAAACGGGTAGGGCTAACAGATGGCTACACCTTC
TRBV4-1	TRBJ2-1	-	TRBD2	CASSQEREGSFGNEQFF	TGCGCCAGCAGCCAAGAGCGGGAGGGCTCCTTCGGCAATGAGCAGTTCTTC
TRBV3-1/TRBV3-2	TRBJ1-2	-	-	CASSQDFRSGYTF	TGTGCCAGCAGCCAAGATTTCAGGAGCGGCTACACCTTC
TRBV11-2	TRBJ2-7	-	-	CASSLQGEVYEQYF	TGTGCCAGCAGCTTGCAGGGGGAGGTCTACGAGCAGTACTTC
TRBV7-2	TRBJ2-3	once	-	CASSLEATLNTDTQYF	TGTGCCAGCAGCTTAGAGGCCACCCTTAATACAGATACGCAGTATTTT
TRBV9	TRBJ2-7	-	TRBD1	CASSPRQGRYEQYF	TGTGCCAGCAGCCCCCGACAGGGGCGGTACGAGCAGTACTTC
TRBV12-3/TRBV12-4	TRBJ2-3	-	-	CASSLSSDTQYF	TGTGCCAGCAGTTTAAGCTCCGATACGCAGTATTTT
TRBV9	TRBJ2-7	-	-	CASSVSYRASYEQYF	TGTGCCAGCAGCGTGAGCTACAGGGCCTCCTACGAGCAGTACTTC
TRBV6-5	TRBJ1-2	-	TRBD1	CASSSGQVISGGYTF	TGTGCCAGCAGTTCGGGACAGGTAATCTCGGGCGGCTACACCTTC
TRBV4-1	TRBJ1-2	few	-	CASSQAVTGPYGYTF	TGCGCCAGCAGCCAAGCAGTTACAGGGCCGTATGGCTACACCTTC
TRBV21-1	TRBJ1-5	-	-	CASSKAQAPFQSEDQHF	TGTGCCAGCAGCAAAGCGCAGGCTCCGTTTCAATCCGAGGACCAGCATTTT
TRBV30	TRBJ2-6	-	-	CAWSSLFGANVLTF	TGTGCCTGGAGTTCCTTATTTGGGGCCAACGTCCTGACTTTC
TRBV28	TRBJ2-7	once	TRBD1	CASSLKYRTGYDEQYF	TGTGCCAGCAGTTTAAAATACCGGACAGGGTATGACGAGCAGTACTTC
TRBV2	TRBJ2-7	-	-	CASSYLVNAYEQYF	TGTGCCAGCAGTTACCTAGTTAACGCCTACGAGCAGTACTTC
TRBV6-5	TRBJ2-5	-	-	CASRPGSAFEETQYF	TGTGCCAGCAGGCCCGGGTCAGCGTTTGAAGAGACCCAGTACTTC
TRBV4-2	TRBJ1-1	-	-	CASSPGGGTEAFF	TGTGCCAGCAGCCCCGGGGGGGGCACTGAAGCTTTCTTT
TRBV4-3	TRBJ2-7	-	TRBD1	CASSQDPRTGINHEQYF	TGCGCCAGCAGCCAAGACCCCCGGACAGGGATTAACCACGAGCAGTACTTC
TRBV9	TRBJ1-1	-	-	CASSDPDGGNTEAFF	TGTGCCAGCAGCGACCCGGACGGGGGGAACACTGAAGCTTTCTTT
TRBV11-1	TRBJ2-2	-	TRBD1	CASRTDRAGELFF	TGTGCCAGCAGGACCGACAGGGCCGGGGAGCTGTTTTTT
TRBV27	TRBJ2-7	-	TRBD1	CASSPGTGFGEQYF	TGTGCCAGCAGTCCCGGGACAGGGTTTGGGGAGCAGTACTTC
TRBV19	TRBJ1-5	once	-	CASSMNPGISNQPQHF	TGTGCCAGTAGTATGAATCCAGGGATTAGCAATCAGCCCCAGCATTTT
TRBV15	TRBJ1-3	few	-	CATSRGPSSGNTIYF	TGTGCCACCAGCCGGGGACCTAGCTCTGGAAACACCATATATTTT
TRBV15	TRBJ1-1	-	-	CATSRGMDLTEAFF	TGTGCCACCAGCAGAGGGATGGACCTCACTGAAGCTTTCTTT
TRBV12-1	TRBJ1-5	-	-	CASSFCFLPSKDPAPNQPQHF	TGTGCCAGCAGCTTTTGTTTTCTCCCCTCCAAAGACCCTGCGCCCAATCAGCCCCAGCATTTT
TRBV4-2	TRBJ2-2	-	TRBD1	CASSLGTGWNTGELFF	TGTGCCAGCAGCCTCGGGACAGGGTGGAACACCGGGGAGCTGTTTTTT
TRBV6-6	TRBJ2-2	-	-	CASRLGPYTGELFF	TGTGCCAGCAGACTCGGGCCTTACACCGGGGAGCTGTTTTTT
TRBV6-5	TRBJ2-7	-	-	CASSYFPESSYEQYF	TGTGCCAGCAGTTATTTCCCGGAGAGCTCCTACGAGCAGTACTTC
TRBV5-1	TRBJ2-4	once	TRBD1	CASSPRTGGTIQYF	TGCGCCAGCAGCCCCCGTACAGGGGGAACCATTCAGTACTTC
TRBV19	TRBJ1-1	-	-	CASTLGNTEAFF	TGTGCCAGTACCTTAGGGAACACTGAAGCTTTCTTT
TRBV5-1	TRBJ2-1	-	TRBD1	CASSPTGTGGNEQFF	TGCGCCAGCAGCCCGACCGGGACAGGGGGCAATGAGCAGTTCTTC
TRBV5-8	TRBJ1-4	-	TRBD1	CASSLPTGGREKLFF	TGTGCCAGCAGCTTGCCCACAGGGGGCCGAGAAAAACTGTTTTTT
TRBV19	TRBJ2-7	once	-	CASRPSLNRVTRYEQYF	TGTGCCAGTAGGCCCTCCTTAAACAGGGTAACCCGCTACGAGCAGTACTTC
TRBV6-5	TRBJ2-7	-	-	CASSYSNSHYEQYF	TGTGCCAGCAGTTACTCGAACAGCCATTACGAGCAGTACTTC